This T cell receptor beta chain was recorded in a study of T cell responses to AZD1222 COVID-19 vaccine. Points from the study as a whole: Spike-specific TCR breadth and depth both grew after two AZD1222 doses. Repertoire samples came only from after the peak T cell response. The donors showed a predominance of white British ancestry and of females, with possible underestimation of clonal diversity.

Per the germline V gene, CDR1 is SGHRS and CDR2 is YFSETQ. The CDR3 is 15 amino acids. The junction had 11 bases not matched to a gene; V was cut back by 4 bases and J by 5 bases. Clones were sequenced by immunoSEQ multiplex PCR, and TCRdb holds only the in-frame ones, with some missing. The repertoire holds fewer than 85,000 clones, around 88% seen once, with 15% to 20% in the top ten. With regard to this clone: Its antigen is undetermined.

The material sequenced was peripheral blood, taken on day 0 of AZD1222 vaccination. The chain recombines TRBV5-1 with TRBJ2-7; 8 bases line up with TRBD1. This TCR derives from an adult in good health. CDR3: CASSLSGGTGDEQYF. DNA of the CDR3: TGCGCCAGCAGCCTAAGCGGTGGGACAGGCGACGAGCAGTACTTC.